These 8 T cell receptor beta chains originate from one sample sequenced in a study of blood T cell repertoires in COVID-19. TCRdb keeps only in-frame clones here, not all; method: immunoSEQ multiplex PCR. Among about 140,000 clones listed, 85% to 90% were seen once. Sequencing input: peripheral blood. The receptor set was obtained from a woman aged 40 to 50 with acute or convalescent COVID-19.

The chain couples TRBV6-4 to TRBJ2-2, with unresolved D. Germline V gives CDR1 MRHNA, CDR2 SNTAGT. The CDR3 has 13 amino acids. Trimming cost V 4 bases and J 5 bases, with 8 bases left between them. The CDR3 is CASSVETTGELFF. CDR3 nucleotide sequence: TGTGCCAGCAGTGTCGAGACAACCGGGGAGCTGTTTTTT.

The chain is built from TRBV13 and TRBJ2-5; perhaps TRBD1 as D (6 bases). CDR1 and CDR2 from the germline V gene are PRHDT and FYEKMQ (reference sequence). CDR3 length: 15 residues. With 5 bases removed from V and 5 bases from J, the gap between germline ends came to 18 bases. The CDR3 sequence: CASSLTGRGWETQYF. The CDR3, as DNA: TGTGCCAGCAGCCTAACTGGTAGGGGGTGGGAGACCCAGTACTTC.

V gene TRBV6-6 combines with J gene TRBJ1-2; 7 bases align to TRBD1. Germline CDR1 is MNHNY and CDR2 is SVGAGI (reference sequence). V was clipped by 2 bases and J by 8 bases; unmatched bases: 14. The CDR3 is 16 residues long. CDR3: CASSYAVQGPPGGYTF. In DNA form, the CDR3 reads TGTGCCAGCAGTTACGCAGTACAGGGGCCCCCGGGGGGCTACACCTTC.

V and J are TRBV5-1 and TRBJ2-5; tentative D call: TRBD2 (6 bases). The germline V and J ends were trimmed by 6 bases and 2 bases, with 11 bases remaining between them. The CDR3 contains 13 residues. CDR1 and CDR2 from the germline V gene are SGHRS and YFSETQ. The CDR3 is CASKPSVQETQYF. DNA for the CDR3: TGCGCCAGCAAACCTAGCGTGCAAGAGACCCAGTACTTC.

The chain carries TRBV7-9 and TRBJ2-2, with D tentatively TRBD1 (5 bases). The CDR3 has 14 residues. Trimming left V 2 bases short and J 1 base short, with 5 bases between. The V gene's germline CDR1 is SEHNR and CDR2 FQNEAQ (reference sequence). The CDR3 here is CASSLRGNTGELFF. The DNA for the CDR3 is TGTGCCAGCAGCTTAAGGGGGAACACCGGGGAGCTGTTTTTT.

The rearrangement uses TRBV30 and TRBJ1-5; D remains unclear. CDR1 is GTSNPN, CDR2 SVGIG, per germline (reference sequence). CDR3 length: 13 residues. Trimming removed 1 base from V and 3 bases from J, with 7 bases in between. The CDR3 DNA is TGTGCCTGGAGTGGTCAGTTCAATCAGCCCCAGCATTTT. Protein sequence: CAWSGQFNQPQHF.

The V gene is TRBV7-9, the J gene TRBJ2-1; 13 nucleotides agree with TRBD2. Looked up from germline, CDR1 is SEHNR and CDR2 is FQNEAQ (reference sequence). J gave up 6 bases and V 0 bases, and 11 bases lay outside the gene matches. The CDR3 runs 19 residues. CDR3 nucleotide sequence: TGTGCCAGCAGCTTAGCTACAGGGACTAGGACTAGCGGGAGCAATGAGCAGTTCTTC. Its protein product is CASSLATGTRTSGSNEQFF.

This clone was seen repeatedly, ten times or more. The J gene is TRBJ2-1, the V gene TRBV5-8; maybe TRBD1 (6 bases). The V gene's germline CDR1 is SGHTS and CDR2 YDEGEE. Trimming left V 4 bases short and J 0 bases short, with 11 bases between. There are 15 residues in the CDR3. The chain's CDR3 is CASSVTGSSYNEQFF. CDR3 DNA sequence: TGTGCCAGCAGCGTAACAGGGAGCTCCTACAATGAGCAGTTCTTC.